The 12 T cell receptor beta chains below were found in one sample sequenced in a study of shared clonotypes between healthy human individuals. Using immunoSEQ multiplex PCR, the repertoire was profiled, and TCRdb retains in-frame clones only, with some absent. The sample records some 2.4 million clones, 93% being singletons. Material: naive CD4+ T cells from PBMCs. Subset reported: CD45RA+ positively selected. These receptors were obtained from a man in his late teens or twenties in good health. Some clones in this sample may be carry-over from other donors' samples.

The chain recombines TRBV5-1 with TRBJ2-3; 9 nucleotides match TRBD1. V lost 4 bases, J lost 0 bases, and 6 bases stayed unmatched. There are 16 residues in the CDR3. Germline V gives CDR1 SGHRS, CDR2 YFSETQ. CDR3 region: CASSTGTGTSTDTQYF. CDR3 DNA sequence: TGCGCCAGCAGCACTGGGACAGGGACTAGCACAGATACGCAGTATTTT.

The V and J genes are TRBV5-1 and TRBJ2-1; 16 bases are shared with TRBD2. Germline-derived CDR1 and CDR2 are SGHRS and YFSETQ. The CDR3 length is 19 residues. Trimming cost V 3 bases and J 7 bases; bases outside gene matches: 13. The CDR3 sequence is CASSSPGLAGGRVRNEQFF. CDR3 in DNA: TGCGCCAGCAGCTCCCCGGGACTAGCGGGAGGGAGGGTACGGAATGAGCAGTTCTTC.

The gene calls are TRBV27 and TRBJ2-7, with 10 bases that match TRBD1. This CDR3 comprises 18 residues. J was trimmed by 6 bases and V by 1 base; bases with no gene match: 15. CDR1 is MNHEY and CDR2 is SMNVEV in the germline V gene (reference sequence). Written as DNA, the CDR3 is TGTGCCAGCAGTTTATTTAAGCCCCTTAGACAGGGGGCGGTCGAGCAGTACTTC. Translation: CASSLFKPLRQGAVEQYF.

The V call is TRBV7-3, the J call TRBJ1-1; weak D call: TRBD1 (6 bases). Germline assignment: CDR1 SGHTA and CDR2 FQGTGA. This CDR3 contains 12 residues. Trimming took off 5 bases at V and 5 bases at J, with 9 bases between the two ends. The CDR3 region is CASSARGTEAFF. The CDR3 bases are TGTGCCAGCAGCGCGAGGGGGACTGAAGCTTTCTTT.

This chain connects TRBV10-3 to TRBJ1-2; the match to TRBD1 covers 9 bases. The CDR3 loop spans 15 amino acids. The junction had 7 bases not matched to a gene; V was cut back by 7 bases and J by 1 base. The germline V gene encodes CDR1 ENHRY and CDR2 SYGVKD. For the CDR3, the DNA is TGTGCCATCACCGAACAGGGGGCGTTTAACTATGGCTACACCTTC. Translated, it gives CAITEQGAFNYGYTF.

The rearrangement joins TRBV19 to TRBJ2-7, with D uncertain. Trimming took 3 bases from V and 3 from J, leaving 18 bases between them. Germline values: CDR1 LNHDA, CDR2 SQIVND (reference sequence). This CDR3 comprises 16 residues. CDR3 amino acids: CASSIKFSGLFYEQYF. Written as DNA, the CDR3 is TGTGCCAGTAGTATTAAGTTCAGTGGTTTATTCTACGAGCAGTACTTC.

The chain links TRBV19 to TRBJ1-5; D is perhaps TRBD1 (5 bases). V lost 5 bases and J lost 5, with 19 bases in between. The germline V gene encodes CDR1 LNHDA and CDR2 SQIVND (reference sequence). CDR3 length: 16 amino acids. This CDR3 is CASSHWENGGDQPQHF. As DNA, the CDR3 is TGTGCCAGTAGTCATTGGGAAAATGGGGGAGATCAGCCCCAGCATTTT. Full variable domain (missing parts from reference TRBV19 and TRBJ1-5): DGGITQSPKYLFRKEGQNVTLSCEQNLNHDAMYWYRQDPGQGLRLIYYSQIVNDFQKGDIAEGYSVSREKKESFPLTVTSAQKNPTAFYLCASSHWENGGDQPQHFGDGTRLSIL.

The chain combines TRBV5-1 with TRBJ2-5; D unresolved. Trimming removed 0 bases from V and 5 bases from J, with 14 bases in between. The CDR3 runs to 15 residues. Germline CDR1 is SGHRS and CDR2 is YFSETQ. For the CDR3, the DNA is TGCGCCAGCAGCTTGGTGGGCAGCCGCCGGGAGACCCAGTACTTC. This encodes CASSLVGSRRETQYF.

As to this clone: The same CDR3 is also encoded by other DNA sequences in this sample. This rearrangement joins TRBV5-6 to TRBJ1-3; D gene unclear. Between the trimmed V and J ends, which lost 2 bases and 0 bases, there was a span of 12 bases. The CDR3 runs to 16 residues. Germline V gene data show CDR1 as SGHDT and CDR2 as YYEEEE. CDR3 residues: CASSFTPGSSGNTIYF. CDR3 nucleotide sequence: TGTGCCAGCAGCTTCACCCCAGGAAGCTCTGGAAACACCATATATTTT.

The rearrangement links TRBV19 to TRBJ2-7; TRBD1 matches 11 bases. Looked up from germline, CDR1 is LNHDA and CDR2 is SQIVND (reference sequence). This CDR3 comprises 15 residues. V lost 5 bases and J lost 4; bases outside the gene matches: 7. The CDR3 nucleotides are TGTGCCAGTAGTCGGACAGGGGGCGGAGGGTACGAGCAGTACTTC. Its translation is CASSRTGGGGYEQYF.

The chain has TRBV28 and TRBJ2-5; 11 bases are shared with TRBD2. Germline V gene sequence: CDR1 MDHEN, CDR2 SYDVKM. V shed 2 bases and J 2 bases; nucleotides not matched to a gene: 13. The CDR3 is made up of 19 amino acids. The CDR3 region is CASSLGGAPGTSGQETQYF. In DNA, the CDR3 is TGTGCCAGCAGTTTAGGAGGGGCCCCCGGGACTAGCGGTCAAGAGACCCAGTACTTC.

The chain couples TRBV5-4 to TRBJ2-1; D may be TRBD2 (6 bases). The CDR3 covers 15 residues. The V gene lost 3 bases and the J gene lost 5 bases, with 15 bases spanning the gap. From germline, CDR1 is SGHNT and CDR2 YYREEE (reference sequence). The CDR3 sequence is CASSYGSPRDNEQFF. In DNA form, the CDR3 reads TGTGCCAGCAGCTACGGGAGTCCGAGGGACAATGAGCAGTTCTTC.